Presented here are 21 T cell receptor beta chains from one specimen sequenced in a study of shared clonotypes between healthy human individuals. The assay was immunoSEQ multiplex PCR, and TCRdb's table has in-frame clones only and misses some. Of roughly 2.2 million clones listed, just under 95% are singletons. The sample was naive CD4+ T cells from PBMCs. Subset specified: CD45RA+ positively selected. These receptors were collected from a man aged 18-30 years in good health. Some clones in this sample may be carry-over from other donors' samples.

The chain has TRBV5-1 and TRBJ1-4, with a possible D match to TRBD1 (5 bases). Trimming left V 2 bases short and J 7 bases short, with 21 bases between. CDR1 and CDR2 from the germline V gene are SGHRS and YFSETQ. The CDR3 length is 17 residues. CDR3 amino acids: CASSFQGIGGRSEKLFF. The CDR3 DNA sequence: TGCGCCAGCAGCTTCCAGGGTATCGGAGGGCGTAGTGAAAAACTGTTTTTT. Supplemented by reference TRBV5-1 and TRBJ1-4, the full variable domain reads KAGVTQTPRYLIKTRGQQVTLSCSPISGHRSVSWYQQTPGQGLQFLFEYFSETQRNKGNFPGRFSGRQFSNSRSEMNVSTLELGDSALYLCASSFQGIGGRSEKLFFGSGTQLSVL.

This clone was observed once. The genes are TRBV2 and TRBJ1-5, with D unclear. In germline, CDR1 is SNHLY, CDR2 FYNNEI. Deletions cut 6 bases from V and 3 bases from J, with 9 bases between. The CDR3 is 13 amino acids. CDR3 nucleotide sequence: TGTGCCAGCAGCCGAGTTTTCAATCAGCCCCAGCATTTT. It codes for CASSRVFNQPQHF.

The chain employs TRBV14 and TRBJ2-5, with D perhaps TRBD1 or TRBD2 (6 bases each). The CDR3 spans 14 residues. Looked up from germline, CDR1 is SGHDN and CDR2 is FVKESK. Trimming removed 4 bases at V and 5 bases at J, with 14 bases between. The CDR3 here is CASSRFGGQETQYF. The CDR3 nucleotides read TGTGCCAGCAGCCGCTTCGGGGGCCAGGAGACCCAGTACTTC.

The V gene is TRBV5-8, the J gene TRBJ2-7; 10 nucleotides agree with TRBD2. The length of the CDR3 is 16 residues. Per the germline V gene, CDR1 is SGHTS and CDR2 is YDEGEE. V dropped 4 bases and J dropped 2; count of bases not matched to a gene: 9. The CDR3 sequence: CASSPLRTSGAYEQYF. The CDR3, as DNA: TGTGCCAGCAGCCCACTGCGAACTAGCGGGGCCTACGAGCAGTACTTC.

The V and J genes are TRBV29-1 and TRBJ2-3, with 13 bases identical to TRBD2. The CDR3 runs 14 residues. J lost 3 bases, V lost 7 bases, and 4 bases had no gene match. CDR1 is SQVTM and CDR2 is ANQGSEA in the germline V gene. The CDR3 DNA reads as TGCAGCGCCCGACTAGCGGGAGGAACAGATACGCAGTATTTT. Its translation: CSARLAGGTDTQYF.

This clone was seen once. This chain connects TRBV6-1 to TRBJ1-1; D might be TRBD1 (6 bases). CDR3 length: 15 residues. Germline assignment: CDR1 MNHNS and CDR2 SASEGT. Trimming left V 2 bases short and J 2 bases short, with 12 bases between. The chain's CDR3 is CASSEFWGANTEAFF. DNA of the CDR3: TGTGCCAGCAGTGAATTCTGGGGGGCCAACACTGAAGCTTTCTTT.

The CDR3 here is CAISDQGESTDTQYF. The CDR3 nucleotides read TGTGCCATCAGTGACCAAGGGGAGAGCACAGATACGCAGTATTTT. This chain joins TRBV10-3 and TRBJ2-3; D tentatively fits TRBD1 or TRBD2 (5 bases each). The CDR3 sequence is 15 residues long. Trimming removed 3 bases at V and 0 bases at J, with 10 bases between. CDR1 ENHRY and CDR2 SYGVKD come from the germline V gene.

The V call is TRBV7-3, the J call TRBJ2-3; D remains ambiguous. V shed 5 bases and J shed 1 base, with 7 bases lying between them. The CDR3 extends over 13 amino acids. Germline V gene sequence: CDR1 SGHTA, CDR2 FQGTGA. The CDR3 protein is CASSRGRTDTQYF. The CDR3 region has the DNA TGTGCCAGCAGCCGCGGACGCACAGATACGCAGTATTTT.

CDR3 loop: CASKDQTYEQYF. The CDR3 nucleotides read TGTGCCAGCAAGGATCAAACCTACGAGCAGTACTTC. This chain connects TRBV2 to TRBJ2-7; no firm D call. This CDR3 contains 12 residues. Germline assignment: CDR1 SNHLY and CDR2 FYNNEI. V lost 7 bases to trimming and J lost 2 bases, with 9 bases between them.

The V and J genes are TRBV25-1 and TRBJ2-1; 8 bases line up with TRBD1. V lost 6 bases to trimming and J lost 2 bases; unmatched junction nucleotides: 12. The CDR3 runs 17 residues. Looked up from germline, CDR1 is MGHDK and CDR2 is SYGVNS. CDR3 in DNA: TGTGCCAGCAGGAGGGATTCCGGGACAGGTCCCTACAATGAGCAGTTCTTC. It translates to CASRRDSGTGPYNEQFF.

The CDR3 region has the DNA TGTGCCAGTAGTACGGCTGACTTAAGGTCCAGCGGGAGCGTTCCCCCAGATACGCAGTATTTT. Translated: CASSTADLRSSGSVPPDTQYF. This sequence joins TRBV19 and TRBJ2-3; 8 positions agree with TRBD2. This CDR3 has 21 amino acids. V lost 4 bases to trimming and J lost 4 bases; unmatched junction nucleotides: 25. CDR1 is LNHDA and CDR2 is SQIVND in the germline V gene (reference sequence). The entire variable domain, with the rest obtained from reference TRBV19 and TRBJ2-3, is as follows: DGGITQSPKYLFRKEGQNVTLSCEQNLNHDAMYWYRQDPGQGLRLIYYSQIVNDFQKGDIAEGYSVSREKKESFPLTVTSAQKNPTAFYLCASSTADLRSSGSVPPDTQYFGPGTRLTVL.

The V and J genes are TRBV7-8 and TRBJ1-2; 9 bases align to TRBD1. The V and J ends lost 4 bases and 8 bases, in that order; junction bases with no gene match: 14. CDR3 size: 16 residues. CDR1 and CDR2 from the germline V gene are SGHVS and FQNEAQ. Here the CDR3 DNA reads TGTGCCAGCAGCTCGCATGCCATGACAGGGGGTAGGGGCTACACCTTC. Translated: CASSSHAMTGGRGYTF.

This clone came up a few times. This chain connects TRBV21-1 to TRBJ1-1; TRBD1, as called in the table, went unchecked against the DNA. TRBV21-1 is annotated as a pseudogene. This CDR3 is 15 amino acids long. CDR3 residues: CASSSYTGVNTEAFF. In DNA, the CDR3 is TGTGCCAGCAGCAGCTACACAGGGGTGAACACTGAAGCTTTCTTT.

Regarding this clone: In the same sample, other DNA sequences code for this CDR3. This sequence joins TRBV11-1 and TRBJ1-1; 7 nucleotides match TRBD1. Germline V gene sequence: CDR1 SGHAT, CDR2 FQDESV (reference sequence). The CDR3 loop spans 13 amino acids. V lost 5 bases to trimming and J lost 3 bases; unmatched junction nucleotides: 3. DNA of the CDR3: TGTGCCAGCAGCCCAGACAGGGACACTGAAGCTTTCTTT. Translating gives CASSPDRDTEAFF.

The V and J genes are TRBV7-3 and TRBJ2-2, with D perhaps TRBD1 (6 bases). Germline CDR1 SGHTA, CDR2 FQGTGA. V shed 5 bases and J shed 4 bases, with 14 bases lying between them. This CDR3 region has 15 residues. Here the CDR3 reads CASSRGGAGTGELFF. Written as DNA, the CDR3 is TGTGCCAGCAGCCGAGGGGGAGCCGGCACCGGGGAGCTGTTTTTT.

The V call is TRBV2, the J call TRBJ2-3; D is uncertain. Trimming left V 4 bases short and J 0 bases short, with 8 bases between. This CDR3 spans 14 amino acids. Per germline, CDR1 SNHLY and CDR2 FYNNEI. The CDR3: CASSVDRSTDTQYF. DNA for the CDR3: TGTGCCAGCAGTGTTGACCGGAGCACAGATACGCAGTATTTT.

The V gene is TRBV6-1, the J gene TRBJ2-1; maybe TRBD2 (6 bases). With 2 bases removed from V and 6 bases from J, the gap between germline ends came to 11 bases. This CDR3 contains 14 residues. Germline loops: CDR1 MNHNS, CDR2 SASEGT. CDR3 nucleotide sequence: TGTGCCAGCAGTGAACTAGCGAACGGCAATGAGCAGTTCTTC. This sequence encodes CASSELANGNEQFF.

The rearrangement uses TRBV28 and TRBJ2-7; TRBD1 is a possible D gene (5 bases). Per the germline V gene, CDR1 is MDHEN and CDR2 is SYDVKM. V lost 7 bases, J lost 4 bases, and 20 bases lay in between. The CDR3 has 15 residues. CDR3: CASNTWGALGYEQYF. CDR3 in DNA: TGTGCCAGCAACACCTGGGGCGCCCTGGGGTACGAGCAGTACTTC.

The chain carries TRBV28 and TRBJ2-3; D perhaps matches TRBD1 (5 bases). The V and J ends lost 3 bases and 4 bases respectively, with 20 bases between them. This CDR3 is 17 amino acids long. Germline loops: CDR1 MDHEN, CDR2 SYDVKM. The CDR3 loop reads CASSFLVQGSRSDTQYF. CDR3 nucleotides: TGTGCCAGCAGTTTTTTGGTCCAGGGATCTCGTTCAGATACGCAGTATTTT.

The rearrangement joins TRBV21-1 to TRBJ2-7; no DNA check was done on the table's D call, TRBD1. TRBV21-1 is a listed pseudogene. CDR3 length equals 17 residues. The CDR3 spells CASSKVSRDRGGDEQYF. CDR3 coding DNA: TGTGCCAGCAGCAAAGTTTCCCGGGACAGGGGAGGCGACGAGCAGTACTTC.

V gene TRBV6-5 combines with J gene TRBJ2-1; possibly TRBD1 or TRBD2 for D (6 bases each). Trimming removed 0 bases from V and 9 bases from J, with 15 bases in between. CDR1 and CDR2 from the germline V gene are MNHEY and SVGAGI. The CDR3 is 15 amino acids. Written as DNA, the CDR3 is TGTGCCAGCAGTTACTCGGGGGGCCAGGCGGGTGAGCAGTTCTTC. Encoded protein: CASSYSGGQAGEQFF.